Below are 24 T cell receptor beta chains sequenced from a single sample in a study of shared clonotypes between healthy human individuals. The method was immunoSEQ multiplex PCR; TCRdb's version includes in-frame clones alone and lacks a portion of them. Of more than 450,000 clones listed, 79% were seen once; the top ten hold 10% to 15%. Sample: PBMCs. These TCRs come from a woman aged 40 to 50 in good health. Some clones in this sample may be carry-over from other donors' samples.

The genes are TRBV6-1 and TRBJ2-7; 7 bases agree with TRBD2. The CDR3 spans 12 residues. Germline V lookup: CDR1 MNHNS, CDR2 SASEGT. The V and J ends lost 5 bases and 7 bases, in that order; junction bases with no gene match: 5. CDR3 in amino acids: CASSLTSAEQYF. The CDR3 nucleotides are TGTGCCAGCAGTTTAACTAGCGCAGAGCAGTACTTC.

The chain joins TRBV4-2 to TRBJ2-2, with 12 bases aligning to TRBD1. The CDR3 length is 16 residues. Germline V gene lookup returns CDR1 LGHNA and CDR2 YNFKEQ. The ends lost 6 bases at V and 6 bases at J; junction bases unmatched: 8. The CDR3 protein is CASRGGTGGGAGELFF. The CDR3 coding sequence is TGTGCCAGCAGAGGTGGGACAGGGGGCGGGGCCGGGGAGCTGTTTTTT.

The chain links TRBV27 to TRBJ1-4, with D possibly matching TRBD1 (6 bases). The CDR3 length is 16 residues. Between the trimmed V and J ends, which lost 4 bases and 11 bases, there was a span of 23 bases. The V gene's germline CDR1 is MNHEY and CDR2 SMNVEV (reference sequence). The CDR3 DNA sequence: TGTGCCAGCAGTTCCCCCGCGACAGGTCGAATGAGGAAACTGTTTTTT. Its translation: CASSSPATGRMRKLFF.

The chain combines TRBV6-6 with TRBJ2-7, with 16 bases identical to TRBD2. The CDR3 is made up of 15 amino acids. In germline, CDR1 is MNHNY, CDR2 SVGAGI (reference sequence). The ends lost 5 bases at V and 7 bases at J; junction bases unmatched: 5. The CDR3 DNA sequence: TGTGCCAGCAGTCTGGGACTAGCGGGAGGGCTAGAGCAGTACTTC. It is translated as CASSLGLAGGLEQYF.

The chain combines TRBV18 with TRBJ1-1; 9 nucleotides match TRBD1. V was clipped by 8 bases and J by 4 bases; unmatched bases: 8. The V gene's germline CDR1 is KGHSH and CDR2 LQKENI. The CDR3 has 14 amino acids. The CDR3 spells CASHEQGAGTEAFF. CDR3 DNA sequence: TGTGCCAGCCACGAACAGGGGGCAGGCACTGAAGCTTTCTTT.

This clone is a singleton in its sample. V usage is TRBV5-1 and J usage is TRBJ2-5; 8 bases line up with TRBD2. CDR3 length: 16 residues. The V and J ends lost 0 bases and 1 base, in that order; junction bases with no gene match: 5. Germline assignment: CDR1 SGHRS and CDR2 YFSETQ. CDR3: CASSLDSGKGQETQYF. The DNA for the CDR3 is TGCGCCAGCAGCTTGGATAGCGGGAAGGGCCAAGAGACCCAGTACTTC.

The chain carries TRBV7-3 and TRBJ2-2, with a weak D call TRBD2 (6 bases). Germline assignment: CDR1 SGHTA and CDR2 FQGTGA. The V end was cut by 5 bases, the J end by 4 bases, with 14 bases between. The CDR3 runs 15 residues. The CDR3, as DNA: TGTGCCAGCAGCCCAGTAGCGGAGTTCACCGGGGAGCTGTTTTTT. This encodes CASSPVAEFTGELFF.

The chain carries TRBV7-6 and TRBJ1-1; TRBD1 might be the D (5 bases). Between the trimmed V and J ends, which lost 4 bases and 0 bases, there was a span of 21 bases. The germline gives CDR1 SGHVS, CDR2 FNYEAQ. The CDR3 runs to 18 residues. DNA for the CDR3: TGTGCCAGCAGCTGGGACGTTCCCTCTGGCCCTATGAACACTGAAGCTTTCTTT. Amino acids: CASSWDVPSGPMNTEAFF. The full variable domain, completed using reference TRBV7-6 and TRBJ1-1, is GAGVSQSPRYKVTKRGQDVALRCDPISGHVSLYWYRQALGQGPEFLTYFNYEAQQDKSGLPNDRFSAERPEGSISTLTIQRTEQRDSAMYRCASSWDVPSGPMNTEAFFGQGTRLTVV.

This rearrangement joins TRBV7-9 to TRBJ2-6, with 10 bases aligning to TRBD2. CDR1 is SEHNR and CDR2 is FQNEAQ in the germline V gene (reference sequence). V was pared by 5 bases and J by 3 bases, with 13 bases of the junction left unmatched. The CDR3 has 19 residues. CDR3 sequence reads: CASSPRPRLAGVGANVLTF. Written as DNA, the CDR3 is TGTGCCAGCAGCCCTAGGCCCCGGCTAGCGGGAGTTGGGGCCAACGTCCTGACTTTC.

The DNA for the CDR3 is TGCGCCAGCAGCTTGTGGACAGGGGGCACAGATACGCAGTATTTT. Its translation is CASSLWTGGTDTQYF. V gene TRBV5-1 combines with J gene TRBJ2-3; 9 nucleotides agree with TRBD1. The germline V gene encodes CDR1 SGHRS and CDR2 YFSETQ. The CDR3 is 15 residues long. V shed 1 base, J shed 1 base, and the junction held 1 base outside the gene matches. The whole variable domain, remainder taken from reference TRBV5-1 and TRBJ2-3, is KAGVTQTPRYLIKTRGQQVTLSCSPISGHRSVSWYQQTPGQGLQFLFEYFSETQRNKGNFPGRFSGRQFSNSRSEMNVSTLELGDSALYLCASSLWTGGTDTQYFGPGTRLTVL.

CDR3 nucleotides: TGCGCCAGCAGCTTGGCCGAGGGAAACTATGGCTACACCTTC. Translation: CASSLAEGNYGYTF. The genes are TRBV5-1 and TRBJ1-2, with D unclear. Looked up from germline, CDR1 is SGHRS and CDR2 is YFSETQ. Trimming took off 0 bases at V and 2 bases at J, with 8 bases between the two ends. The CDR3 extends over 14 amino acids.

The rearrangement links TRBV7-2 to TRBJ1-4; D perhaps matches TRBD1 (5 bases). The CDR3 covers 14 residues. From germline, CDR1 is SGHTA and CDR2 FQGNSA. The germline V and J ends were trimmed by 7 bases and 8 bases, with 17 bases remaining between them. The CDR3 loop is CASTHDPGDEKLFF. The CDR3 DNA follows: TGTGCCAGCACTCACGACCCGGGGGACGAAAAACTGTTTTTT.

The CDR3 bases are TGCCCCCAAGTCCGAGCCTACGAGCAGTACTTC. Its translation: CPQVRAYEQYF. The rearrangement links TRBV23-1 to TRBJ2-7, with D hard to call. TRBV23-1 is classed as an ORF, of uncertain function. The CDR3 spans 11 residues.

The chain uses TRBV14 and TRBJ2-5; TRBD2 is a possible D gene (5 bases). V was trimmed by 4 bases and J by 5 bases, leaving 14 bases between them. This CDR3 contains 14 residues. Germline CDR1 is SGHDN and CDR2 is FVKESK. CDR3: CASSPGDGRETQYF. For the CDR3, the DNA is TGTGCCAGCAGCCCCGGGGATGGGCGGGAGACCCAGTACTTC.

CDR3 nucleotides: TGTGCCAGCAGCTTAGAGACTCACTCCTACAATGAGCAGTTCTTC. It encodes CASSLETHSYNEQFF. This chain links TRBV11-2 with TRBJ2-1; D is uncertain. CDR3 length: 15 amino acids. V lost 0 bases to trimming and J lost 0 bases, with 6 bases between them. Germline loops: CDR1 SGHAT, CDR2 FQNNGV.

This chain uses TRBV6-1 with TRBJ2-5; D gene ambiguous. Germline values: CDR1 MNHNS, CDR2 SASEGT. CDR3 length: 12 amino acids. The V end lost 6 bases, the J end lost 1 base, and 6 bases lay between the germline ends. CDR3 nucleotide sequence: TGTGCCAGCAGCGCCATCCAAGAGACCCAGTACTTC. Residues: CASSAIQETQYF.

Note on this clone: Other DNA sequences in the same sample also yield this CDR3. The J gene is TRBJ1-5, the V gene TRBV7-9; possible D gene TRBD1, 5 bases. V shed 5 bases and J shed 2 bases, with 10 bases lying between them. CDR1 and CDR2 from the germline V gene are SEHNR and FQNEAQ (reference sequence). The CDR3 is 14 amino acids. This CDR3 is CASSLEGGNQPQHF. In nucleotides, the CDR3 is TGTGCCAGCAGCCTAGAAGGGGGCAATCAGCCCCAGCATTTT.

The V gene is TRBV5-6, the J gene TRBJ2-7; D uncertain. Germline CDR1 is SGHDT and CDR2 is YYEEEE. V was shortened by 1 base and J by 3 bases, with 8 bases between the two germline ends. This CDR3 spans 13 amino acids. The chain's CDR3 is CASSLKPDYEQYF. The CDR3 bases are TGTGCCAGCAGCTTGAAGCCAGACTACGAGCAGTACTTC.

The chain recombines TRBV7-9 with TRBJ2-1; D uncertain. The germline V and J ends were trimmed by 5 bases and 0 bases, with 14 bases remaining between them. The CDR3 consists of 16 residues. Germline CDR1 is SEHNR and CDR2 is FQNEAQ (reference sequence). The CDR3 region is CASSPRGFSSYNEQFF. The CDR3 DNA follows: TGTGCCAGCAGCCCCCGTGGCTTTAGCTCCTACAATGAGCAGTTCTTC.

The rearrangement uses TRBV19 and TRBJ2-7; no firm D call. This CDR3 region has 14 residues. Per the germline V gene, CDR1 is LNHDA and CDR2 is SQIVND (reference sequence). Between the trimmed V and J ends, which lost 3 bases and 3 bases, there was a span of 12 bases. This CDR3 reads CASSMLAESYEQYF. Here the CDR3 DNA reads TGTGCCAGTAGTATGCTCGCAGAAAGCTACGAGCAGTACTTC.

The J gene is TRBJ1-5, the V gene TRBV7-8; 8 bases match TRBD1. The CDR3 is 16 amino acids. The V and J ends lost 5 bases and 4 bases, in that order; junction bases with no gene match: 10. Germline V lookup: CDR1 SGHVS, CDR2 FQNEAQ. The CDR3 here is CASSPTVTGANQPQHF. CDR3 sequence (DNA): TGTGCCAGCAGCCCTACCGTGACAGGGGCGAATCAGCCCCAGCATTTT.

V gene TRBV7-9 combines with J gene TRBJ1-1, with 7 bases fitting TRBD1. Losses at the gene ends were 5 bases for V and 1 base for J; bases not matched to a gene: 4. This CDR3 has 14 residues. The germline V gene has CDR1 SEHNR and CDR2 FQNEAQ (reference sequence). Written as DNA, the CDR3 is TGTGCCAGCAGCCCGGGACAGACGAACACTGAAGCTTTCTTT. This codes for CASSPGQTNTEAFF. The variable domain in full, completed from reference TRBV7-9 and TRBJ1-1, reads DTGVSQNPRHKITKRGQNVTFRCDPISEHNRLYWYRQTLGQGPEFLTYFQNEAQLEKSRLLSDRFSAERPKGSFSTLEIQRTEQGDSAMYLCASSPGQTNTEAFFGQGTRLTVV.

This clone was seen many times. The chain has TRBV6-1 and TRBJ2-7, with D unclear. Germline V CDR1 and CDR2: MNHNS, SASEGT. This CDR3 is 15 amino acids long. With 6 bases removed from V and 6 bases from J, the gap between germline ends came to 21 bases. CDR3 nucleotides: TGTGCCAGCAGCCCCCCCGATCGGGTGTCCGCCGAGCAGTACTTC. The encoded protein is CASSPPDRVSAEQYF.

This chain uses TRBV14 with TRBJ1-1; D remains unclear. The CDR3 consists of 12 residues. Germline V lookup: CDR1 SGHDN, CDR2 FVKESK. V shed 4 bases and J shed 7 bases, with 10 bases lying between them. CDR3 sequence reads: CASSPHPGEAFF. CDR3 coding DNA: TGTGCCAGCAGCCCGCACCCGGGTGAAGCTTTCTTT.